Following are 15 T cell receptor beta chains from one sample sequenced in a study of a mutant IDH1 vaccine in newly diagnosed glioma. Only in-frame clones appear in the TCRdb table, and some are missing; sequencing was by immunoSEQ multiplex PCR. The profile shows around 40,000 clones, about three quarters of them singletons. These TCRs' antigens remain unknown. Time point specified: week 23, last vaccination. Topical imiquimod accompanied each vaccine dose, which consisted of 300 ug of mutant IDH1 20-mer peptide. The sequencing here drew on PBMCs, taken from a glioma patient whose treatment included an IDH1 peptide vaccine. The receptor source for this set is a man aged 50-59 years with glioma.

The chain is built from TRBV5-6 and TRBJ1-1; no definite D call. CDR3 length equals 14 residues. Germline V gene lookup returns CDR1 SGHDT and CDR2 YYEEEE. V shed 2 bases and J shed 3 bases, with 11 bases lying between them. Here the CDR3 DNA reads TGTGCCAGCAGCTTCCTCGTCTCATACACTGAAGCTTTCTTT. Its translation: CASSFLVSYTEAFF.

This chain connects TRBV27 to TRBJ1-5; TRBD1 matches at 8 bases. The CDR3 runs to 15 residues. From germline, CDR1 is MNHEY and CDR2 SMNVEV (reference sequence). The J segment lost 7 bases and the V segment lost 5 bases, leaving 10 bases of the junction unmatched. This CDR3 reads CASSVQGAINQPQHF. As DNA, the CDR3 is TGTGCCAGCAGTGTCCAGGGGGCGATAAACCAGCCCCAGCATTTT.

This chain joins TRBV5-4 and TRBJ2-7; D perhaps matches TRBD1 (5 bases). The CDR3 spans 14 residues. The germline V and J ends were trimmed by 3 bases and 5 bases, with 15 bases remaining between them. Per the germline V gene, CDR1 is SGHNT and CDR2 is YYREEE (reference sequence). CDR3 amino acids: CASSSLTGRDEQYF. Here the CDR3 DNA reads TGTGCCAGCAGCTCGTTAACAGGTCGGGACGAGCAGTACTTC. Combining the CDR3 with reference TRBV5-4 and TRBJ2-7 gives the whole variable domain ETGVTQSPTHLIKTRGQQVTLRCSSQSGHNTVSWYQQALGQGPQFIFQYYREEENGRGNFPPRFSGLQFPNYSSELNVNALELDDSALYLCASSSLTGRDEQYFGPGTRLTVT.

This chain uses TRBV5-4 with TRBJ1-1; the D gene is possibly TRBD1 (5 bases). This CDR3 comprises 15 residues. Between the trimmed V and J ends, which lost 0 bases and 1 base, there was a span of 10 bases. The germline CDR1 and CDR2 sequences are SGHNT and YYREEE (reference sequence). Here the CDR3 reads CASSLVDRPNTEAFF. Here the CDR3 DNA reads TGTGCCAGCAGCTTGGTAGACAGACCGAACACTGAAGCTTTCTTT. Drawing the rest from reference TRBV5-4 and TRBJ1-1, the complete variable domain is ETGVTQSPTHLIKTRGQQVTLRCSSQSGHNTVSWYQQALGQGPQFIFQYYREEENGRGNFPPRFSGLQFPNYSSELNVNALELDDSALYLCASSLVDRPNTEAFFGQGTRLTVV.

This clone was detected only once. The gene calls are TRBV4-1 and TRBJ2-2; no reliable D call. The CDR3 extends over 14 amino acids. Germline V gene data show CDR1 as MGHRA and CDR2 as YSYEKL. V was clipped by 8 bases and J by 0 bases, with 10 bases between them. In DNA, the CDR3 is TGCGCCAGCTGCTGGACGGCGAACACCGGGGAGCTGTTTTTT. Translated, it gives CASCWTANTGELFF.

This clone is a singleton in its sample. This chain joins TRBV4-1 and TRBJ2-7; 7 nucleotides align to TRBD1. Looked up from germline, CDR1 is MGHRA and CDR2 is YSYEKL. The CDR3 is made up of 15 amino acids. V shed 3 bases and J 3 bases; nucleotides not matched to a gene: 8. As DNA, the CDR3 is TGCGCCAGCAGCCAGAGAGGGGACAGAGACTACGAGCAGTACTTC. Amino acids: CASSQRGDRDYEQYF.

The chain employs TRBV5-4 and TRBJ1-6; D gene unclear. V gave up 4 bases and J gave up 9 bases, with 20 bases separating them. Germline V gives CDR1 SGHNT, CDR2 YYREEE (reference sequence). The CDR3 is 16 residues long. CDR3: CASSGAAGNGASPLHF. The CDR3 DNA reads TGTGCCAGCAGCGGCGCGGCGGGCAATGGCGCTTCACCCCTCCACTTT.

V is TRBV27 and J is TRBJ1-1, with 7 bases fitting TRBD1. Per the germline V gene, CDR1 is MNHEY and CDR2 is SMNVEV (reference sequence). The junction had 8 bases not matched to a gene; V was cut back by 5 bases and J by 5 bases. The CDR3 runs 14 residues. The CDR3 sequence: CASSPLDRETEAFF. The CDR3 DNA sequence: TGTGCCAGCAGTCCGCTCGACAGGGAGACTGAAGCTTTCTTT.

This clone was detected only a few times. The V and J genes are TRBV11-2 and TRBJ1-6, with D uncertain. The CDR3 runs 14 residues. Germline V lookup: CDR1 SGHAT, CDR2 FQNNGV. Trimming cost V 5 bases and J 7 bases, with 12 bases left between them. The CDR3 region has the DNA TGTGCCAGCAGCCTGAGTATAATGAATTCACCCCTCCACTTT. This sequence encodes CASSLSIMNSPLHF.

The rearrangement links TRBV4-2 to TRBJ2-1, with a weak D call TRBD2 (6 bases). Trimming pared 0 bases from V and 11 bases from J, leaving 14 bases between. The CDR3 has 14 residues. The germline gives CDR1 LGHNA, CDR2 YNFKEQ. The CDR3 sequence is CASSQDRRDWKQFF. In DNA form, the CDR3 reads TGTGCCAGCAGCCAAGATAGGCGGGACTGGAAGCAGTTCTTC.

V gene TRBV18 combines with J gene TRBJ1-1; 9 nucleotides agree with TRBD1. The V gene end was trimmed by 1 base and the J gene end by 1 base; junction bases not matched to a gene: 10. The CDR3 length is 18 residues. Germline V gene lookup returns CDR1 KGHSH and CDR2 LQKENI. This CDR3 is CASSPRVSDRGSNTEAFF. CDR3 coding DNA: TGTGCCAGCTCACCACGAGTGTCCGACAGGGGGTCGAACACTGAAGCTTTCTTT.

The chain employs TRBV4-3 and TRBJ1-5; 7 nucleotides align to TRBD1. Germline values: CDR1 LGHNA, CDR2 YSLEER. Unmatched junction bases numbered 4, after V lost 4 bases and J lost 7 bases. CDR3 length: 13 residues. The DNA for the CDR3 is TGCGCCAGCAGCCCCGGGACAGCGCAGCCCCAGCATTTT. It codes for CASSPGTAQPQHF.

J is TRBJ2-1 and V is TRBV27, with a tentative D call TRBD2 (5 bases). The V and J ends lost 6 bases and 3 bases respectively, with 9 bases between them. The CDR3 has 13 amino acids. Looked up from germline, CDR1 is MNHEY and CDR2 is SMNVEV (reference sequence). CDR3 coding DNA: TGTGCCAGCAGACCCGGGAACTACAATGAGCAGTTCTTC. Translation gives CASRPGNYNEQFF.

V is TRBV11-2 and J is TRBJ1-2; D possibly corresponds to TRBD1 (5 bases). This CDR3 has 13 residues. Trimming removed 1 base from V and 4 bases from J, with 7 bases in between. Per germline, CDR1 SGHAT and CDR2 FQNNGV. CDR3 sequence (DNA): TGTGCCAGCAGCTTAGGGCAGGGCTATGGCTACACCTTC. It encodes CASSLGQGYGYTF.

V gene TRBV6-5 combines with J gene TRBJ1-2; D is undetermined. Between the trimmed V and J ends, which lost 4 bases and 8 bases, there was a span of 17 bases. In germline, CDR1 is MNHEY, CDR2 SVGAGI. This CDR3 spans 14 amino acids. CDR3 protein: CASSWAPNVAGYTF. The CDR3 DNA sequence: TGTGCCAGCAGTTGGGCGCCTAACGTGGCCGGCTACACCTTC.